These 20 T cell receptor beta chains originate from one sample sequenced in a study of T cell changes during pregnancy in multiple sclerosis (dated by TCRdb to about 2019). Libraries were built with the immunoSEQ multiplex PCR assay. In TCRdb, the immuneACCESS table is reduced to in-frame sequences with V and J assigned. These tables do not hold every clone; where another copy was compared, an unresolved V gene accounts for under half, and the others remain unexplained. The sample yields approximately 70,000 clones; around 90% were counted once. About 2% of the sample belongs to the ten largest clones. The material sequenced was peripheral blood, taken in the first trimester of pregnancy. These TCRs come from a female donor with multiple sclerosis, enrolled in a pregnancy study.

The V call is TRBV30, the J call TRBJ1-2, with 9 bases aligning to TRBD1. Germline V gives CDR1 GTSNPN, CDR2 SVGIG (reference sequence). The V and J ends lost 1 base and 3 bases, in that order; junction bases with no gene match: 6. This CDR3 spans 15 amino acids. The CDR3 region is CAWSGGTGKYYGYTF. The CDR3 DNA reads as TGTGCCTGGAGTGGGGGGACAGGGAAATACTATGGCTACACCTTC.

The chain joins TRBV5-1 to TRBJ2-1; 11 bases match TRBD1. The CDR3 is made up of 16 amino acids. Germline CDR1 reads SGHRS; CDR2 reads YFSETQ. J lost 3 bases, V lost 4 bases, and 6 bases had no gene match. The CDR3 region is CASSTPGTGGYNEQFF. CDR3 nucleotide sequence: TGCGCCAGCAGCACACCCGGGACAGGGGGCTACAATGAGCAGTTCTTC.

The rearrangement links TRBV29-1 to TRBJ2-1, with 8 positions matching TRBD1. The CDR3 covers 13 residues. The J segment lost 9 bases and the V segment lost 7 bases, leaving 11 bases of the junction unmatched. Germline V gene lookup returns CDR1 SQVTM and CDR2 ANQGSEA. This CDR3 is CSATGTGFSEQFF. CDR3 in DNA: TGCAGCGCAACCGGGACAGGTTTTAGTGAGCAGTTCTTC.

The chain links TRBV2 to TRBJ2-2, with D possibly matching TRBD1 (6 bases). Germline V gene sequence: CDR1 SNHLY, CDR2 FYNNEI. The germline V and J ends were trimmed by 5 bases and 2 bases, with 12 bases remaining between them. The CDR3 extends over 15 amino acids. In DNA form, the CDR3 reads TGTGCCAGCAGTTTATTGGACAGTAACACCGGGGAGCTGTTTTTT. This gives the protein CASSLLDSNTGELFF.

V is TRBV7-2 and J is TRBJ2-3; 13 bases agree with TRBD2. CDR1 and CDR2 from the germline V gene are SGHTA and FQGNSA. J gave up 3 bases and V 4 bases, and 1 base lay outside the gene matches. This CDR3 has 15 residues. Here the CDR3 DNA reads TGTGCCAGCAGCTCACTAGCGGGGGGGACAGATACGCAGTATTTT. It is translated as CASSSLAGGTDTQYF.

This clone came up a few times. This rearrangement joins TRBV28 to TRBJ2-1; 8 bases match TRBD1. V dropped 6 bases and J dropped 2; count of bases not matched to a gene: 3. This CDR3 has 14 amino acids. The germline V gene encodes CDR1 MDHEN and CDR2 SYDVKM. The CDR3 loop is CASSQQGAYNEQFF. As DNA, the CDR3 is TGTGCCAGCAGCCAACAGGGGGCCTACAATGAGCAGTTCTTC. Complete variable domain (other parts from reference TRBV28 and TRBJ2-1): DVKVTQSSRYLVKRTGEKVFLECVQDMDHENMFWYRQDPGLGLRLIYFSYDVKMKEKGDIPEGYSVSREKKERFSLILESASTNQTSMYLCASSQQGAYNEQFFGPGTRLTVL.

This clone was seen a single time. The V and J genes are TRBV6-5 and TRBJ1-2; 9 bases match TRBD1. Germline lookup yields CDR1 MNHEY and CDR2 SVGAGI. CDR3 size: 12 residues. V was clipped by 5 bases and J by 7 bases; unmatched bases: 2. The CDR3 region is CASSRGQGGYTF. The CDR3 bases are TGTGCCAGCAGTAGGGGACAGGGTGGCTACACCTTC.

The V call is TRBV5-3, the J call TRBJ1-5; D is ambiguous. TRBV5-3 is classed as an ORF, of uncertain function. CDR3 length: 14 residues. V gave up 4 bases and J gave up 5 bases, with 13 bases separating them. CDR3 amino acids: CARSQTHRDQPQHF. The CDR3 DNA is TGTGCCAGAAGCCAAACGCATCGGGATCAGCCCCAGCATTTT.

The V gene is TRBV30, the J gene TRBJ1-5; perhaps TRBD1 as D (6 bases). Germline CDR1 GTSNPN, CDR2 SVGIG (reference sequence). The CDR3 is 16 amino acids. Trimming removed 0 bases at V and 0 bases at J, with 12 bases between. The CDR3 is CAWSVRGQISNQPQHF. CDR3 coding DNA: TGTGCCTGGAGTGTACGCGGACAGATTAGCAATCAGCCCCAGCATTTT.

V and J are TRBV5-1 and TRBJ2-3; no definite D call. Per germline, CDR1 SGHRS and CDR2 YFSETQ. This CDR3 spans 13 amino acids. Trimming cost V 0 bases and J 6 bases, with 8 bases left between them. The DNA of the CDR3 is TGCGCCAGCAGCTTGGGGGCGATGGATACGCAGTATTTT. Amino acids: CASSLGAMDTQYF.

The rearrangement links TRBV27 to TRBJ2-1; 7 bases are shared with TRBD2. CDR3 size: 13 residues. From germline, CDR1 is MNHEY and CDR2 SMNVEV (reference sequence). With V trimmed by 6 bases and J by 10 bases, 9 bases remained unmatched. Here the CDR3 DNA reads TGTGCCAGCAGCCGCCGCTCTAGCGGCGAGCAGTTCTTC. This translates into CASSRRSSGEQFF.

The chain carries TRBV19 and TRBJ2-1, with 8 positions matching TRBD2. The V gene's germline CDR1 is LNHDA and CDR2 SQIVND (reference sequence). This CDR3 comprises 16 residues. With V trimmed by 2 bases and J by 4 bases, 7 bases remained unmatched. CDR3 nucleotides: TGTGCCAGTAGTATATACGGTAGCGGGACTTACAATGAGCAGTTCTTC. It codes for CASSIYGSGTYNEQFF.

The chain carries TRBV7-2 and TRBJ1-1; 7 nucleotides match TRBD1. The CDR3 spans 17 residues. The germline V gene encodes CDR1 SGHTA and CDR2 FQGNSA. V was pared by 5 bases and J by 1 base, with 13 bases of the junction left unmatched. This chain's CDR3 is CASSQTGFIDWNTEAFF. CDR3 DNA: TGTGCCAGCAGCCAGACAGGGTTCATCGATTGGAACACTGAAGCTTTCTTT.

V and J are TRBV7-2 and TRBJ2-2, with 8 bases matching TRBD1. CDR1 and CDR2 (germline): SGHTA, FQGNSA. The CDR3 consists of 14 residues. Trimming removed 2 bases from V and 7 bases from J; junction bases left unmatched: 3. The CDR3 loop is CASSLTGGGGELFF. DNA of the CDR3: TGTGCCAGCAGCTTAACAGGGGGAGGCGGGGAGCTGTTTTTT.

CDR3 bases: TGTGCCAGCAGCCCTACGTGGGGCAGTGAGCAGTTCTTC. Translation gives CASSPTWGSEQFF. V usage is TRBV7-9 and J usage is TRBJ2-1; D perhaps matches TRBD1 (5 bases). The CDR3 is made up of 13 amino acids. The germline V and J ends were trimmed by 5 bases and 9 bases, with 14 bases remaining between them. In germline, CDR1 is SEHNR, CDR2 FQNEAQ (reference sequence).

The genes are TRBV7-6 and TRBJ2-2; 9 nucleotides agree with TRBD1. Unmatched junction bases numbered 5, after V lost 5 bases and J lost 7 bases. CDR1 SGHVS and CDR2 FNYEAQ come from the germline V gene. The CDR3 has 14 amino acids. CDR3 loop: CASSRDRVNGELFF. In DNA form, the CDR3 reads TGTGCCAGCAGCCGGGACAGGGTTAACGGGGAGCTGTTTTTT.

The CDR3 here is CASSLYAGQGAVGYGYTF. CDR3 DNA sequence: TGTGCCAGCAGCTTGTACGCGGGACAGGGGGCTGTCGGCTATGGCTACACCTTC. The rearrangement links TRBV7-9 to TRBJ1-2; 12 nucleotides align to TRBD1. The CDR3 has 18 amino acids. The J segment lost 4 bases and the V segment lost 3 bases, leaving 12 bases of the junction unmatched. Germline V CDR1 and CDR2: SEHNR, FQNEAQ (reference sequence).

The chain has TRBV9 and TRBJ2-1; D is ambiguous. Germline V gene lookup returns CDR1 SGDLS and CDR2 YYNGEE. Trimming pared 0 bases from V and 9 bases from J, leaving 7 bases between. The CDR3 is 12 residues long. For the CDR3, the DNA is TGTGCCAGCAGCGTAGACTCGAGTGAGCAGTTCTTC. Translating it yields CASSVDSSEQFF.

This clone occurred once. The genes are TRBV6-1 and TRBJ2-5; 7 nucleotides agree with TRBD1. CDR3 size: 13 residues. CDR1 is MNHNS and CDR2 is SASEGT in the germline V gene. V was pared by 3 bases and J by 5 bases, with 3 bases of the junction left unmatched. The CDR3 DNA sequence: TGTGCCAGCAGTGACGGGACAGTGGAGACCCAGTACTTC. It yields the protein CASSDGTVETQYF.

The genes are TRBV5-1 and TRBJ1-1; 7 nucleotides line up with TRBD1. V lost 2 bases and J lost 4; bases outside the gene matches: 8. Germline V CDR1 and CDR2: SGHRS, YFSETQ. CDR3 length equals 15 residues. The CDR3 spells CASSLDSGQSTEAFF. The DNA of the CDR3 is TGCGCCAGCAGCTTAGATTCGGGACAGTCCACTGAAGCTTTCTTT.